These 29 T cell receptor beta chains were all obtained from the same sample, sequenced in a study of CD8 T cells in ankylosing spondylitis. One entry per CDR3 protein, called by TCRdb with MiXCR from the 5' RACE reads. Of about 240,000 distinct CDR3 sequences listed, around 7.8% are singletons. The sample comprised blood, either unsorted or a sorted T cell fraction (not recorded which). These receptor sequences come from a male donor with ankylosing spondylitis or in good health (not recorded which).

The rearrangement links TRBV6-5 to TRBJ1-2, with D unclear. The CDR3 loop spans 13 amino acids. Deletions cut 4 bases from V and 1 base from J, with 7 bases between. Per germline, CDR1 MNHEY and CDR2 SVGAGI. The CDR3: CASSSDLNYGYTF. For the CDR3, the DNA is TGTGCCAGCAGTTCCGATCTTAACTATGGCTACACCTTC.

There are many counts of this clonotype. The genes are TRBV14 and TRBJ1-1, with a tentative D call TRBD1 (5 bases). CDR1 and CDR2 (germline): SGHDN, FVKESK. The V and J ends lost 6 bases and 0 bases respectively, with 8 bases between them. This CDR3 is built from 13 residues. The CDR3 here is CASSRQMNTEAFF. In nucleotides, the CDR3 is TGTGCCAGCAGTCGACAGATGAACACTGAAGCTTTCTTT.

This clonotype showed up many times. This sequence joins TRBV12-3 or TRBV12-4 and TRBJ2-7, with unresolved D. Trimming took 3 bases from V and 1 from J, leaving 10 bases between them. This CDR3 region has 14 residues. CDR3 DNA: TGTGCCAGCAGTTTGGTAGCAGCTTCCTACGAGCAGTACTTC. It is translated as CASSLVAASYEQYF.

There are many counts of this clonotype. The chain joins TRBV9 to TRBJ1-1, with 7 bases that match TRBD1. CDR1 is SGDLS and CDR2 is YYNGEE in the germline V gene. This CDR3 is 14 amino acids long. Trimming at V came to 3 bases and at J to 0 bases, leaving 2 bases not matched to a gene. The CDR3: CASSDTGVNTEAFF. The CDR3 DNA reads as TGTGCCAGCAGCGACACAGGGGTGAACACTGAAGCTTTCTTT.

This clonotype was seen many times. The chain is built from TRBV5-1 and TRBJ1-4; weak D call: TRBD1 (6 bases). Per the germline V gene, CDR1 is SGHRS and CDR2 is YFSETQ. The V and J ends lost 6 bases and 3 bases respectively, with 12 bases between them. The CDR3 has 14 residues. CDR3 sequence reads: CASNWGRANEKLFF. The CDR3 DNA reads TGCGCCAGCAACTGGGGGCGGGCTAATGAAAAACTGTTTTTT.

The J gene is TRBJ1-1, the V gene TRBV20-1; no reliable D call. V was cut by 3 bases and J by 4 bases, with 12 bases left in between. The length of the CDR3 is 13 residues. CDR1 and CDR2 from the germline V gene are DFQATT and SNEGSKA (reference sequence). In DNA, the CDR3 is TGCAGTGCTAGGATCCCCGGATTCACTGAAGCTTTCTTT. This codes for CSARIPGFTEAFF.

This clonotype came up many times. V and J are TRBV5-1 and TRBJ2-1; 8 positions agree with TRBD2. V trimming: 4 bases; J trimming: 4 bases; junction bases outside the gene matches: 10. This CDR3 is built from 16 residues. CDR1 SGHRS and CDR2 YFSETQ come from the germline V gene. In DNA, the CDR3 is TGCGCCAGCAGCCCCTCTCGGGCGGGGGGTTACAATGAGCAGTTCTTC. Translation gives CASSPSRAGGYNEQFF.

In its sample, this clonotype was seen many times. The chain is built from TRBV7-8 and TRBJ2-7; D gene unclear. The ends were cut back, 5 bases at V and 2 bases at J, with 13 bases in the middle. There are 14 residues in the CDR3. CDR1 SGHVS and CDR2 FQNEAQ come from the germline V gene. The CDR3 DNA sequence: TGTGCCAGCAGCCCCTGGGAAAAGCCCTACGAGCAGTACTTC. Translation: CASSPWEKPYEQYF.

The chain is built from TRBV3-1 and TRBJ1-1; maybe TRBD1 (6 bases). Germline CDR1 and CDR2: LGHDT and YNNKEL (reference sequence). CDR3 length: 15 residues. The germline V and J ends were trimmed by 11 bases and 2 bases, with 21 bases remaining between them. The CDR3 spells CAAGTWGAQNTEAFF. CDR3 nucleotides: TGTGCCGCCGGTACCTGGGGGGCGCAAAACACTGAAGCTTTCTTT.

This clonotype was counted between two and nine times. The gene calls are TRBV4-1 and TRBJ2-4, with 11 bases lining up with TRBD2. After removal of 1 base from V and 1 base from J, the junction contained 6 bases not matched to a gene. The CDR3 extends over 18 amino acids. Germline V lookup: CDR1 MGHRA, CDR2 YSYEKL. DNA for the CDR3: TGCGCCAGCAGCCAAGGGTTAGCGGGAGGGCCGGCCAAAAACATTCAGTACTTC. Residues: CASSQGLAGGPAKNIQYF.

The table lists this clonotype with many counts. The DNA for the CDR3 is TGTGCCAGCAGTAAGCCTCCAGATCAGCCCCAGCATTTT. Encoded protein: CASSKPPDQPQHF. V usage is TRBV12-3 or TRBV12-4 and J usage is TRBJ1-5; the D is unclear. V was shortened by 5 bases and J by 5 bases, with 10 bases between the two germline ends. The CDR3 has 13 residues.

This clonotype was picked up many times. The chain combines TRBV7-9 with TRBJ2-1; TRBD2 aligns across 11 bases. Germline V CDR1 and CDR2: SEHNR, FQNEAQ (reference sequence). CDR3 length: 12 residues. Losses at the gene ends were 10 bases for V and 9 bases for J; bases not matched to a gene: 5. The CDR3 coding sequence is TGTGCCACGACTAGCGGGAATGGTGAGCAGTTCTTC. This codes for CATTSGNGEQFF.

About this clonotype itself: The junction departs from the called germline gene at one end, perhaps through a read error. The chain uses TRBV5-8 and TRBJ1-4; D unclear. Germline assignment: CDR1 SGHTS and CDR2 YDEGEE. The CDR3 is made up of 12 amino acids. This CDR3 reads CASGLTNEKLFF. DNA of the CDR3: TGTGCCAGCGGCTTAACTAATGAAAAACTGTTTTTT.

This clonotype was counted a few times. J is TRBJ1-2 and V is TRBV27; 12 bases are a match to TRBD1. The trim removed 5 bases at V and 6 bases at J, leaving 4 bases unmatched. Germline values: CDR1 MNHEY, CDR2 SMNVEV (reference sequence). This CDR3 is built from 14 residues. The CDR3, as DNA: TGTGCCAGCAGTCACGGGACAGGGGGCCATGGCTACACCTTC. Translation gives CASSHGTGGHGYTF.

This clonotype was observed many times. Here the CDR3 DNA reads TGCAGTGCTAGAGTCCGGGACGAGCAGTACTTC. It is translated as CSARVRDEQYF. The J gene is TRBJ2-7, the V gene TRBV20-1; no firm D call. Deletions cut 1 base from V and 5 bases from J, with 6 bases between. CDR1 is DFQATT and CDR2 is SNEGSKA in the germline V gene (reference sequence). This CDR3 is built from 11 residues.

There are a few counts of this clonotype. CDR3 amino acids: CASSHSTGGWSNQPQHF. CDR3 DNA sequence: TGTGCCAGCAGCCACTCTACAGGGGGCTGGAGCAATCAGCCCCAGCATTTT. The rearrangement uses TRBV7-9 and TRBJ1-5, with 9 bases matching TRBD1. With 5 bases clipped from V and 1 base from J, the junction kept 9 bases outside the gene matches. CDR3 length equals 17 residues. Germline CDR1 SEHNR, CDR2 FQNEAQ (reference sequence).

Ten or more counts support this clonotype. V is TRBV27 and J is TRBJ2-1; D is possibly TRBD2 (7 bases). The CDR3 sequence is 14 residues long. Trimming stripped 5 bases from V and 2 bases from J, with 10 bases between. Germline V lookup: CDR1 MNHEY, CDR2 SMNVEV (reference sequence). In DNA, the CDR3 is TGTGCCAGCAGTATCGGGGGGCCCTACAATGAGCAGTTCTTC. Protein sequence: CASSIGGPYNEQFF.

In its sample, this clonotype was seen a few times. The chain couples TRBV11-1 to TRBJ2-7, with 7 positions matching TRBD2. The CDR3 runs 18 residues. Germline CDR1 and CDR2: SGHAT and FQDESV (reference sequence). V trimming: 2 bases; J trimming: 0 bases; junction bases outside the gene matches: 13. The CDR3 DNA follows: TGTGCCAGCAGCTTACGAGCGGCTCCGGGGGGTAGCTCCTACGAGCAGTACTTC. Amino acid sequence: CASSLRAAPGGSSYEQYF.

CDR3 region: CATKRGLRTGELFF. As DNA, the CDR3 is TGTGCCACTAAAAGGGGACTCCGCACCGGGGAGCTGTTTTTT. The gene calls are TRBV27 and TRBJ2-2; perhaps TRBD2 as D (6 bases). V was clipped by 10 bases and J by 4 bases, with 16 bases between them. From germline, CDR1 is MNHEY and CDR2 SMNVEV (reference sequence). The CDR3 runs 14 residues.

The chain has TRBV20-1 and TRBJ2-7, with 9 positions matching TRBD2. CDR1 is DFQATT, CDR2 SNEGSKA, per germline (reference sequence). The CDR3 extends over 15 amino acids. The junction had 7 bases not matched to a gene; V was cut back by 0 bases and J by 4 bases. The CDR3 DNA is TGCAGTGCTAGAGATAGGCGGGAGGGCCTATACGAGCAGTACTTC. Protein sequence: CSARDRREGLYEQYF.

The chain employs TRBV20-1 and TRBJ2-3, with 7 bases that match TRBD1. J gave up 0 bases and V 1 base, and 1 base lay outside the gene matches. The germline gives CDR1 DFQATT, CDR2 SNEGSKA (reference sequence). CDR3 length equals 14 residues. In nucleotides, the CDR3 is TGCAGTGCTAGAGGGACAGGTAGCACAGATACGCAGTATTTT. This gives the protein CSARGTGSTDTQYF.

This clonotype was detected many times. This chain uses TRBV4-1 with TRBJ2-1; 13 bases are a match to TRBD2. The CDR3 loop spans 16 amino acids. CDR1 is MGHRA, CDR2 YSYEKL, per germline. J lost 7 bases, V lost 3 bases, and 6 bases had no gene match. CDR3 in DNA: TGCGCCAGCAGCCATCGCGGGACTAGCGGGATGAATGAGCAGTTCTTC. It codes for CASSHRGTSGMNEQFF.

This clonotype was seen only a few times. The chain is built from TRBV12-3 or TRBV12-4 and TRBJ1-2, with 8 positions matching TRBD1. The junction had 5 bases not matched to a gene; V was cut back by 2 bases and J by 6 bases. The CDR3 has 14 amino acids. CDR3 bases: TGTGCCAGCAGTTTACACAGGGGGACCCATGGCTACACCTTC. It translates to CASSLHRGTHGYTF.

This clonotype was counted only a few times. The rearrangement joins TRBV12-3 or TRBV12-4 to TRBJ2-1, with a weak D call TRBD1 (5 bases). The CDR3 is made up of 16 amino acids. The germline V and J ends were trimmed by 5 bases and 7 bases, with 21 bases remaining between them. The CDR3 loop is CASSLIGRPRGNEQFF. The CDR3 DNA is TGTGCCAGCAGTCTAATAGGTAGACCAAGGGGTAATGAGCAGTTCTTC.

As concerns this clonotype: A single base separates this from a much larger clone, so it may be a read error. The CDR3 bases are TGCAGTGCTAGAGTTCCCGGGACCGGTACACCCCTCCACTTT. It specifies CSARVPGTGTPLHF. The chain joins TRBV20-1 to TRBJ1-6, with D tentatively TRBD1 (5 bases). Germline V gene sequence: CDR1 DFQATT, CDR2 SNEGSKA (reference sequence). The CDR3 sequence is 14 residues long. The V end was cut by 1 base, the J end by 11 bases, with 15 bases between.

In its sample, this clonotype was seen many times. This chain links TRBV20-1 with TRBJ1-6, with D perhaps matching TRBD1 (6 bases). CDR3 length: 15 amino acids. Between the trimmed V and J ends, which lost 4 bases and 8 bases, there was a span of 18 bases. The germline CDR1 and CDR2 sequences are DFQATT and SNEGSKA (reference sequence). CDR3 coding DNA: TGCAGTGCTAAACTCAGGGGTGGCTTGGATTCACCCCTCCACTTT. Amino acid sequence: CSAKLRGGLDSPLHF.

This clonotype was detected only a few times. The chain couples TRBV7-8 to TRBJ1-1; TRBD1 aligns across 7 bases. J gave up 2 bases and V 5 bases, and 8 bases lay outside the gene matches. CDR1 and CDR2 from the germline V gene are SGHVS and FQNEAQ. This CDR3 spans 15 amino acids. The DNA of the CDR3 is TGTGCCAGCAGCAGGGGGACAGCCCGAAACACTGAAGCTTTCTTT. Its protein product is CASSRGTARNTEAFF. Using reference TRBV7-8 and TRBJ1-1 for the parts outside the CDR3, the full variable domain is GAGVSQSPRYKVAKRGQDVALRCDPISGHVSLFWYQQALGQGPEFLTYFQNEAQLDKSGLPSDRFFAERPEGSVSTLKIQRTQQEDSAVYLCASSRGTARNTEAFFGQGTRLTVV.

This clonotype came up many times. In DNA form, the CDR3 reads TGTGCCATCAGGGGGACGGTGAATCAGCCCCAGCATTTT. Its protein is CAIRGTVNQPQHF. The V gene is TRBV10-3, the J gene TRBJ1-5; a possible D gene is TRBD1 (5 bases). Germline V gene sequence: CDR1 ENHRY, CDR2 SYGVKD. The CDR3 covers 13 residues. V dropped 6 bases and J dropped 4 bases, with 10 bases sitting between them.

This clonotype was recorded many times. This chain connects TRBV10-3 to TRBJ1-2, with a possible D match to TRBD1 (5 bases). The CDR3 has 15 residues. V lost 11 bases and J lost 7, with 26 bases in between. In germline, CDR1 is ENHRY, CDR2 SYGVKD. CDR3 DNA sequence: TGTGCCTCCCGGGCGCCGGACATGCTGGATGGTGGCTACACCTTC. As protein: CASRAPDMLDGGYTF.